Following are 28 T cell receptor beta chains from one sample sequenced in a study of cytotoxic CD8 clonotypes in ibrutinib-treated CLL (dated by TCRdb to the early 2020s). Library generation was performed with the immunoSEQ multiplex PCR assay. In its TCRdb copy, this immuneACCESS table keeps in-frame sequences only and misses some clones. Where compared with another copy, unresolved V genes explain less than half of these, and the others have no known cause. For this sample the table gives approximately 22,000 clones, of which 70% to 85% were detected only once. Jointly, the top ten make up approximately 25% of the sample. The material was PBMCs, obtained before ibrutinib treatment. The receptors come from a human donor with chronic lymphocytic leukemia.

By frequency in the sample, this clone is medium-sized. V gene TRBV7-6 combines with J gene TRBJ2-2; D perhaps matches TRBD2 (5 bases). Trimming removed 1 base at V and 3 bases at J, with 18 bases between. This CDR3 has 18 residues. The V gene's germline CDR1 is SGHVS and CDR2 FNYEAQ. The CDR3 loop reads CASSLVIPGGADTGELFF. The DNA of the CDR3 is TGTGCCAGCAGCTTAGTGATTCCCGGCGGAGCGGACACCGGGGAGCTGTTTTTT.

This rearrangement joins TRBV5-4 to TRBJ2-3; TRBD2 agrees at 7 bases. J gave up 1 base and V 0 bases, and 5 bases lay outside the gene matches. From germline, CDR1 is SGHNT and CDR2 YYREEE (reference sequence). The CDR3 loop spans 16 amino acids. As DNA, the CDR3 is TGTGCCAGCAGCTTGGGACTAGCTGCTGGCACAGATACGCAGTATTTT. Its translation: CASSLGLAAGTDTQYF.

The CDR3: CASSSGTEATNEKLFF. CDR3 sequence (DNA): TGTGCCAGCAGCTCAGGCACCGAGGCAACTAATGAAAAACTGTTTTTT. The chain combines TRBV7-9 with TRBJ1-4, with unresolved D. The length of the CDR3 is 16 residues. The germline V gene encodes CDR1 SEHNR and CDR2 FQNEAQ (reference sequence). V was clipped by 4 bases and J by 0 bases, with 12 bases between them.

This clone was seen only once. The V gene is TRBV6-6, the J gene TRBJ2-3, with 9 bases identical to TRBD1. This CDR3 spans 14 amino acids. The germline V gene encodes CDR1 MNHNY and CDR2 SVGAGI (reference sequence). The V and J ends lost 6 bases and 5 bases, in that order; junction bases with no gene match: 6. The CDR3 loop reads CASRPDRGIDTQYF. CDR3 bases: TGTGCCAGCAGACCCGACAGGGGGATAGATACGCAGTATTTT.

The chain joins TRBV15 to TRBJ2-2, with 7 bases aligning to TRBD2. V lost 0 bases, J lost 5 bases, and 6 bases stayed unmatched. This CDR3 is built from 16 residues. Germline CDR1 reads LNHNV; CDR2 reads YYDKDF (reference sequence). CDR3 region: CATSRDLAGETGELFF. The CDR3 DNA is TGTGCCACCAGCAGAGATTTGGCGGGGGAAACCGGGGAGCTGTTTTTT.

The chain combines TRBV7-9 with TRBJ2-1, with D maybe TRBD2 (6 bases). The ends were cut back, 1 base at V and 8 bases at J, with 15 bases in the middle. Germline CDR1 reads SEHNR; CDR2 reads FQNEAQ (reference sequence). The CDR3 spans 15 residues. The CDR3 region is CASSLEGTSPDEQFF. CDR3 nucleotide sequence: TGTGCCAGCAGCTTAGAAGGAACTAGCCCCGATGAGCAGTTCTTC.

The CDR3 loop reads CASSPWDGTEAFF. CDR3 sequence (DNA): TGTGCCAGCTCACCATGGGACGGCACTGAAGCTTTCTTT. V usage is TRBV18 and J usage is TRBJ1-1, with a possible D match to TRBD1 (5 bases). V was shortened by 2 bases and J by 4 bases, with 8 bases between the two germline ends. The CDR3 extends over 13 amino acids. Germline V gene lookup returns CDR1 KGHSH and CDR2 LQKENI.

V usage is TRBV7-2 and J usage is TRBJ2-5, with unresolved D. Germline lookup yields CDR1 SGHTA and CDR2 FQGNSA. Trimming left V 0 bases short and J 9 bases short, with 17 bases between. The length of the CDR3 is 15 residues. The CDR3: CASSLADTQTGPQYF. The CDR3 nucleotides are TGTGCCAGCAGCTTAGCGGATACCCAAACGGGCCCCCAGTACTTC.

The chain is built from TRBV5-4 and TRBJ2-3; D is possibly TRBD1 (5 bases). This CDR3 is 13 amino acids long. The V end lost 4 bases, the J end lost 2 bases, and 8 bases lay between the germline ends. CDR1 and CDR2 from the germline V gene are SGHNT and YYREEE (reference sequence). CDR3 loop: CASSTTATDTQYF. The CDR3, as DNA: TGTGCCAGCAGCACGACAGCCACAGATACGCAGTATTTT.

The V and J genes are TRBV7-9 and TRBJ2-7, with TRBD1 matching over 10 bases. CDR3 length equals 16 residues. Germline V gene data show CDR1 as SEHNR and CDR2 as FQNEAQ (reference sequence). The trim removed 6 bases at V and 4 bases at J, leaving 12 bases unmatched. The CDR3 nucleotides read TGTGCCAGCAGTCAACAGGGACAGGGGTTAAAGTACGAGCAGTACTTC. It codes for CASSQQGQGLKYEQYF.

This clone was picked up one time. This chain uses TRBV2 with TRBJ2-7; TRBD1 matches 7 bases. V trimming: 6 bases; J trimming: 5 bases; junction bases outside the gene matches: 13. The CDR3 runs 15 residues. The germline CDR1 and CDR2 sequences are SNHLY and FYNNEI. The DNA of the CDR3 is TGTGCCAGCAGCTCCGGGGACAGCACCAGTGACGAGCAGTACTTC. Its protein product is CASSSGDSTSDEQYF.

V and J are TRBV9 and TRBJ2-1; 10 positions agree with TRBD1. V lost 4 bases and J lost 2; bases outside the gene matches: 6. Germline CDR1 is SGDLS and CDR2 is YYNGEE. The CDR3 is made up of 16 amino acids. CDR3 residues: CASSRSGTGAYNEQFF. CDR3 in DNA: TGTGCCAGCAGCAGGTCCGGGACAGGGGCCTACAATGAGCAGTTCTTC. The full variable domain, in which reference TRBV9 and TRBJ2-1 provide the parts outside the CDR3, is DSGVTQTPKHLITATGQRVTLRCSPRSGDLSVYWYQQSLDQGLQFLIQYYNGEERAKGNILERFSAQQFPDLHSELNLSSLELGDSALYFCASSRSGTGAYNEQFFGPGTRLTVL.

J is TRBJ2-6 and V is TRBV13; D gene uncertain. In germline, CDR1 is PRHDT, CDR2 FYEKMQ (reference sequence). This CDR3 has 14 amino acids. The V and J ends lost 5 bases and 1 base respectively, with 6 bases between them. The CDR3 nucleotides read TGTGCCAGCAGCCAATATTCTGGGGCCAACGTCCTGACTTTC. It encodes CASSQYSGANVLTF.

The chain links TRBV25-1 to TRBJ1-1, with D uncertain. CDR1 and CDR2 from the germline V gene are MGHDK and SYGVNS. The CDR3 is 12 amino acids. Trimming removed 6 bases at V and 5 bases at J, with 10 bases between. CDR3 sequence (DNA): TGTGCCAGCAGGGGTGGTCTGACTGAAGCTTTCTTT. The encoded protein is CASRGGLTEAFF. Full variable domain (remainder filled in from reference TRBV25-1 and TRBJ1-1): EADIYQTPRYLVIGTGKKITLECSQTMGHDKMYWYQQDPGMELHLIHYSYGVNSTEKGDLSSESTVSRIRTEHFPLTLESARPSHTSQYLCASRGGLTEAFFGQGTRLTVV.

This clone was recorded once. The CDR3 spells CAWSGGLATNTQYF. Written as DNA, the CDR3 is TGTGCCTGGAGCGGTGGACTAGCCACTAATACGCAGTATTTT. This chain joins TRBV30 and TRBJ2-3; 8 bases agree with TRBD2. CDR1 is GTSNPN and CDR2 is SVGIG in the germline V gene (reference sequence). This CDR3 comprises 14 residues. The trim removed 3 bases at V and 7 bases at J, leaving 9 bases unmatched.

The CDR3: CASSIGLAGADTQYF. The CDR3 region has the DNA TGTGCCAGCAGTATTGGACTAGCGGGAGCAGATACGCAGTATTTT. The chain uses TRBV6-5 and TRBJ2-3, with 13 bases that match TRBD2. Trimming at V came to 5 bases and at J to 4 bases, leaving 3 bases not matched to a gene. The CDR3 loop spans 15 amino acids. Germline V gene sequence: CDR1 MNHEY, CDR2 SVGAGI.

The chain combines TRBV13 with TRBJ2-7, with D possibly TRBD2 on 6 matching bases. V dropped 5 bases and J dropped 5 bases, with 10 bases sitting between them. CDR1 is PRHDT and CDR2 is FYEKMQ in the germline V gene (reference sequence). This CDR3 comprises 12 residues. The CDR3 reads CASSRDLNEQYF. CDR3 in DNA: TGTGCCAGCAGCCGGGACTTAAACGAGCAGTACTTC.

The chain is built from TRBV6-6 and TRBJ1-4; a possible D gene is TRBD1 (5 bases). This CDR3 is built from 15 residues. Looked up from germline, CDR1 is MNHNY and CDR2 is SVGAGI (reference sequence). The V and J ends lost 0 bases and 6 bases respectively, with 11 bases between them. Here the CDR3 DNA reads TGTGCCAGCAGTTACTCGGGAGTGGGGGATGAAAAACTGTTTTTT. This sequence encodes CASSYSGVGDEKLFF.

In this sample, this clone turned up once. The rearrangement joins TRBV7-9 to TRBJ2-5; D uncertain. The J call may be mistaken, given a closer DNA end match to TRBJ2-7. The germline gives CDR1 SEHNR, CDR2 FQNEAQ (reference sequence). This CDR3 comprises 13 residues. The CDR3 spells CASSLGPSYEQYF. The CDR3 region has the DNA TGTGCCAGCAGCTTAGGGCCCAGCTACGAGCAGTACTTC.

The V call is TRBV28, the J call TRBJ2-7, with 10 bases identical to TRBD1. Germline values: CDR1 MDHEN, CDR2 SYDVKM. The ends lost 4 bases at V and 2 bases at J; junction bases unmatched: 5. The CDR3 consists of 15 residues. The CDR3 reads CASSSPGQGTYEQYF. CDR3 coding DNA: TGTGCCAGCAGTTCACCGGGACAGGGGACCTACGAGCAGTACTTC.

The CDR3 coding sequence is TGTGCCAGCAGCCTGGGGGGGCCTAGCTCCTACAATGAGCAGTTCTTC. Its protein is CASSLGGPSSYNEQFF. The V gene is TRBV5-4, the J gene TRBJ2-1; maybe TRBD2 (7 bases). Trimming took off 4 bases at V and 0 bases at J, with 14 bases between the two ends. The CDR3 totals 16 residues. Germline lookup yields CDR1 SGHNT and CDR2 YYREEE (reference sequence). The full variable domain, rest sourced from reference TRBV5-4 and TRBJ2-1, is ETGVTQSPTHLIKTRGQQVTLRCSSQSGHNTVSWYQQALGQGPQFIFQYYREEENGRGNFPPRFSGLQFPNYSSELNVNALELDDSALYLCASSLGGPSSYNEQFFGPGTRLTVL.

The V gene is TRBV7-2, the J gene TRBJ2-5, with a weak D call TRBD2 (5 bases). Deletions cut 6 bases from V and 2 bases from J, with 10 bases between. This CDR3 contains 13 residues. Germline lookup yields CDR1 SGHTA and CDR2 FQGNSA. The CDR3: CASSRGYQETQYF. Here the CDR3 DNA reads TGTGCCAGCAGTCGGGGATATCAAGAGACCCAGTACTTC.

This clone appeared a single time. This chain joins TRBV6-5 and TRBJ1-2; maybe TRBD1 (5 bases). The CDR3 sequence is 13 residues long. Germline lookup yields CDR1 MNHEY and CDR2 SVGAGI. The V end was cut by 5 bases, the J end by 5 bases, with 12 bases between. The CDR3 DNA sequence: TGTGCCAGCAGTCGCGGGGGGTTGTATGGCTACACCTTC. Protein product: CASSRGGLYGYTF.

This chain's CDR3 is CASSQVSAGELPETQYF. The CDR3 DNA reads TGTGCCAGCAGCCAAGTTTCTGCGGGAGAGTTACCAGAGACCCAGTACTTC. J is TRBJ2-5 and V is TRBV4-2; the match to TRBD2 covers 7 bases. This CDR3 is 17 amino acids long. Germline V gene sequence: CDR1 LGHNA, CDR2 YNFKEQ. V lost 1 base to trimming and J lost 4 bases; unmatched junction nucleotides: 12.

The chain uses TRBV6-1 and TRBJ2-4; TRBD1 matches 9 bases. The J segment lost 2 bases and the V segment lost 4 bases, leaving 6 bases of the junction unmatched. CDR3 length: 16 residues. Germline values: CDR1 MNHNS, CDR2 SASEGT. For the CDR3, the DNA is TGTGCCAGCAGTGTAGGGACAGGGAGGTCCAAAAACATTCAGTACTTC. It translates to CASSVGTGRSKNIQYF.

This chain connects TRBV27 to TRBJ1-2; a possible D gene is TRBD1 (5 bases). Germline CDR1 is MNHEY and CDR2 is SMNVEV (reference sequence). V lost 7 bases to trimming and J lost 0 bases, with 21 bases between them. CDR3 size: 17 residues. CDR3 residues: CASKGWAPPEANYGYTF. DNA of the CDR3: TGTGCCAGCAAGGGGTGGGCACCTCCCGAAGCTAACTATGGCTACACCTTC.

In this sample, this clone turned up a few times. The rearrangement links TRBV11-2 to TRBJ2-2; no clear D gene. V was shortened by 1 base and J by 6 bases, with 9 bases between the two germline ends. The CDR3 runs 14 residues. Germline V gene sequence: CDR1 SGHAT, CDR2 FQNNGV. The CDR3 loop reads CASSLVRGPGELFF. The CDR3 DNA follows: TGTGCCAGCAGCTTAGTCCGCGGCCCCGGGGAGCTGTTTTTT.

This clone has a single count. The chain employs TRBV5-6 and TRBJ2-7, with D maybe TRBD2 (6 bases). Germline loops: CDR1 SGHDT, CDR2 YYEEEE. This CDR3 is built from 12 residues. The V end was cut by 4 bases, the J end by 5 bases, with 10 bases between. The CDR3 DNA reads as TGTGCCAGCAGCCCGGGGGATAACGAGCAGTACTTC. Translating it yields CASSPGDNEQYF. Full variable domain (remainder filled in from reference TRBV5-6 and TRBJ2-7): DAGVTQSPTHLIKTRGQQVTLRCSPKSGHDTVSWYQQALGQGPQFIFQYYEEEERQRGNFPDRFSGHQFPNYSSELNVNALLLGDSALYLCASSPGDNEQYFGPGTRLTVT.